One sample yielded the 11 T cell receptor beta chains listed below, sequenced in a study of cytomegalovirus exposure and HLA in healthy donors. PCR involved 60 Vbeta and 13 Jbeta primers. Produced via immunoSEQ multiplex PCR; TCRdb's table is partial and in-frame only. The data show about 160,000 clones, around 77% seen once. Source material: PBMCs. The receptors shown here come from a man aged 40-50 years in good health and CMV-seronegative.

This chain joins TRBV15 and TRBJ1-4; unclear D gene. This CDR3 has 14 residues. The V and J ends lost 2 bases and 5 bases respectively, with 9 bases between them. Germline CDR1 LNHNV, CDR2 YYDKDF (reference sequence). In nucleotides, the CDR3 is TGTGCCACCAGCAGATTAGGACTGAATGAAAAACTGTTTTTT. Translating gives CATSRLGLNEKLFF.

The V gene is TRBV7-2, the J gene TRBJ2-1, with 9 bases lining up with TRBD2. This CDR3 contains 17 residues. V shed 0 bases, J shed 9 bases, and the junction held 12 bases outside the gene matches. Germline CDR1 reads SGHTA; CDR2 reads FQGNSA. CDR3 loop: CASSLARLAGSRGEQFF. The CDR3 DNA follows: TGTGCCAGCAGCTTAGCACGCCTAGCGGGAAGTCGCGGTGAGCAGTTCTTC.

The chain has TRBV7-6 and TRBJ1-4; no clear D gene. V was clipped by 5 bases and J by 4 bases, with 11 bases between them. Germline V gene lookup returns CDR1 SGHVS and CDR2 FNYEAQ. The CDR3 length is 14 residues. The CDR3 region is CASSQEADNEKLFF. The CDR3 DNA reads as TGTGCCAGCAGCCAGGAGGCGGATAATGAAAAACTGTTTTTT.

The J gene is TRBJ1-1, the V gene TRBV9, with a possible D match to TRBD1 (6 bases). V dropped 4 bases and J dropped 10 bases, with 17 bases sitting between them. CDR1 and CDR2 from the germline V gene are SGDLS and YYNGEE. There are 13 residues in the CDR3. The CDR3: CASSPQGSTSAFF. The CDR3 DNA reads TGTGCCAGCAGCCCCCAGGGGTCCACCTCAGCTTTCTTT.

The chain links TRBV27 to TRBJ2-1; 9 bases fit TRBD2. The CDR3 length is 15 residues. Germline values: CDR1 MNHEY, CDR2 SMNVEV (reference sequence). Trimming removed 4 bases from V and 8 bases from J; junction bases left unmatched: 9. CDR3 in amino acids: CASSSRLAGKDEQFF. CDR3 nucleotides: TGTGCCAGCAGTTCCAGGCTAGCGGGAAAGGATGAGCAGTTCTTC.

The rearrangement links TRBV18 to TRBJ2-7; no firm D call. CDR1 is KGHSH and CDR2 is LQKENI in the germline V gene. V was shortened by 3 bases and J by 4 bases, with 13 bases between the two germline ends. This CDR3 is built from 14 residues. CDR3 in amino acids: CASSPQSSGYEQYF. The CDR3 region has the DNA TGTGCCAGCTCACCCCAATCTTCCGGTTACGAGCAGTACTTC.

V and J are TRBV11-3 and TRBJ2-1, with D perhaps matching TRBD1 (5 bases). Germline V gene sequence: CDR1 SGHNT, CDR2 YENEEA. This CDR3 is 14 amino acids long. With 5 bases removed from V and 5 bases from J, the gap between germline ends came to 13 bases. CDR3 protein: CASSQQGSHNEQFF. CDR3 DNA: TGTGCCAGCAGCCAGCAGGGTTCCCACAATGAGCAGTTCTTC.

The V gene is TRBV5-1, the J gene TRBJ1-2; D may be TRBD1 (6 bases). CDR3 length: 16 residues. V lost 1 base, J lost 2 bases, and 15 bases lay in between. CDR1 and CDR2 (germline): SGHRS, YFSETQ. In nucleotides, the CDR3 is TGCGCCAGCAGCTTGACCCCAGACAGGCACAACTATGGCTACACCTTC. Translating gives CASSLTPDRHNYGYTF.

The chain recombines TRBV27 with TRBJ2-7; tentative D call: TRBD2 (6 bases). The V end lost 6 bases, the J end lost 0 bases, and 21 bases lay between the germline ends. The germline gives CDR1 MNHEY, CDR2 SMNVEV (reference sequence). The CDR3 runs 17 residues. CDR3 DNA: TGTGCCAGCAGCCCAAATGAATGGGGCGGGGACTCCTACGAGCAGTACGTC. This encodes CASSPNEWGGDSYEQYV.

The chain has TRBV25-1 and TRBJ2-1; 9 nucleotides match TRBD2. This CDR3 is 16 amino acids long. Losses at the gene ends were 1 base for V and 8 bases for J; bases not matched to a gene: 9. The germline V gene encodes CDR1 MGHDK and CDR2 SYGVNS. The CDR3 reads CASSELGGRASDEQFF. CDR3 nucleotides: TGTGCCAGCAGTGAATTGGGCGGGAGGGCCTCGGATGAGCAGTTCTTC.

For the CDR3, the DNA is TGCGCCAGCAGCACCGAGAGGACAGGGGGGGCCTACGAGCAGTACTTC. Protein sequence: CASSTERTGGAYEQYF. The V gene is TRBV5-1, the J gene TRBJ2-7; 10 nucleotides line up with TRBD1. This CDR3 is 16 amino acids long. In germline, CDR1 is SGHRS, CDR2 YFSETQ. The V gene end was trimmed by 4 bases and the J gene end by 2 bases; junction bases not matched to a gene: 9.